The clone carrying this TCR beta chain was observed a handful of times. How the authors handled the data: Counts of nucleated cells, estimated from reference gene primer amplification, were obtained. Repertoires were generated with immunoSEQ multiplex PCR, while TCRdb's copy carries only in-frame clones and drops some. The V and J calls and clone size are taken from that table; D and trimming were inferred from the DNA. The table records over 250,000 clones, under 90% of them present only once. The trim removed 2 bases at V and 3 bases at J, leaving 2 bases unmatched. This CDR3 has 13 amino acids. Per the germline V gene, CDR1 is SGHDT and CDR2 is YYEEEE. These data belong to a study of blood T cell repertoires in COVID-19. For the study at large: Researchers got acute and convalescent COVID-19 samples from the United States, Italy and Spain. PBMCs, B-cell-depleted T cells, or T cells provided the cDNA or gDNA that made up the material.

The rearrangement uses TRBV5-6 and TRBJ2-7; 7 bases agree with TRBD1. The source material was peripheral blood. The origin of this receptor is a man aged 50 to 60 with acute or convalescent COVID-19. Here the CDR3 DNA reads TGTGCCAGCAGCTTCCGGGACAGCTACGAGCAGTACTTC. This gives the protein CASSFRDSYEQYF.